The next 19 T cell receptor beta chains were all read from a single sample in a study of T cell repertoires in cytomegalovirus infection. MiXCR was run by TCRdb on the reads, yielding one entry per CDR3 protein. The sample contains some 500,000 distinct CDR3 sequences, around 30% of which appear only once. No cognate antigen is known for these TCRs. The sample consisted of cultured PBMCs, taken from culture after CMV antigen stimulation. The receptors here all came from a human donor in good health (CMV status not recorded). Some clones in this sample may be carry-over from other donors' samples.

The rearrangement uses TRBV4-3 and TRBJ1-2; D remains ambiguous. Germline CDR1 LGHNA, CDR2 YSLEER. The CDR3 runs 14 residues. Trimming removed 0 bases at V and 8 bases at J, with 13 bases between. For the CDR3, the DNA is TGCGCCAGCAGCCAAGAATTCCTTCCGGGAGGCTACACCTTC. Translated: CASSQEFLPGGYTF.

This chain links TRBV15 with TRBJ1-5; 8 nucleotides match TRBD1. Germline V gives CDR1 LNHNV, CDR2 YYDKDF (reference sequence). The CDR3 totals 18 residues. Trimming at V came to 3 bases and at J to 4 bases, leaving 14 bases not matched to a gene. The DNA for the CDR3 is TGTGCCACCAGCAGCCGAGGGGGCAGGGGGCTTGGTAATCAGCCCCAGCATTTT. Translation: CATSSRGGRGLGNQPQHF.

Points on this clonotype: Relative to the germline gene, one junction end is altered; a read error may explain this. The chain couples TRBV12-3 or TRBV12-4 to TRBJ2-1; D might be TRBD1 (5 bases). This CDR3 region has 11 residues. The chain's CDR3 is CAGRADNEQFF. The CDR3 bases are TGTGCCGGCAGGGCCGACAATGAGCAGTTCTTC.

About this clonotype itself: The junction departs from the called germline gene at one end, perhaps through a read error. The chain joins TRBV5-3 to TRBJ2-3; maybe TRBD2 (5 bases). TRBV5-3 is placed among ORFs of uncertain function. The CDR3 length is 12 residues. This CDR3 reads CASSFGSGTQYF. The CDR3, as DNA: TGTGCCAGCAGCTTTGGCAGCGGTACGCAGTATTTT.

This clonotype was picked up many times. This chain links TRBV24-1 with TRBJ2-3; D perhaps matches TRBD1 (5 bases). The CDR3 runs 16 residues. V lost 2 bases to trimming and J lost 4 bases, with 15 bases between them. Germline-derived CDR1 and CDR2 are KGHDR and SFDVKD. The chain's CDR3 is CATSDSTPTVPDTQYF. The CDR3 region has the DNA TGTGCCACCAGTGATTCGACTCCGACAGTCCCAGATACGCAGTATTTT.

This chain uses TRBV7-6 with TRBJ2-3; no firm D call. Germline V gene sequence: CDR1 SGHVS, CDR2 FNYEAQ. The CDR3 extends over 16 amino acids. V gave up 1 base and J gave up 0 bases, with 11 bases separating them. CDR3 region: CASSLEVSGSTDTQYF. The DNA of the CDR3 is TGTGCCAGCAGCTTAGAGGTTTCCGGAAGCACAGATACGCAGTATTTT.

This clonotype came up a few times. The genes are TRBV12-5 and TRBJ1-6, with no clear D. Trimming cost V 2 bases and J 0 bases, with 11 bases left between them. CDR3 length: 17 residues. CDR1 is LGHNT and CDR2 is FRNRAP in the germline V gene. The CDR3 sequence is CASGLTPSSSYNSPLHF. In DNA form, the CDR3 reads TGTGCTAGTGGTTTGACCCCTTCCAGCTCCTATAATTCACCCCTCCACTTT.

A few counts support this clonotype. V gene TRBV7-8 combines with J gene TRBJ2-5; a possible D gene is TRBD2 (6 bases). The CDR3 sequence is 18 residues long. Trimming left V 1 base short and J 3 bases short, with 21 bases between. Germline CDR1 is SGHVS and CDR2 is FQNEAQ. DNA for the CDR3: TGTGCCAGCAGCTTAGTACCGATGGCGACTAGACCAGAAGAGACCCAGTACTTC. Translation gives CASSLVPMATRPEETQYF.

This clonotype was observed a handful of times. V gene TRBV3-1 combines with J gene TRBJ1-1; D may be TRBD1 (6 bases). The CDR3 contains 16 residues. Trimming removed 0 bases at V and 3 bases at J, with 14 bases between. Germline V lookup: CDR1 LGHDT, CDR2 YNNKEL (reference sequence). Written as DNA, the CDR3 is TGTGCCAGCAGCCAAGACGAGGCGGGGGCGTACACTGAAGCTTTCTTT. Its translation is CASSQDEAGAYTEAFF.

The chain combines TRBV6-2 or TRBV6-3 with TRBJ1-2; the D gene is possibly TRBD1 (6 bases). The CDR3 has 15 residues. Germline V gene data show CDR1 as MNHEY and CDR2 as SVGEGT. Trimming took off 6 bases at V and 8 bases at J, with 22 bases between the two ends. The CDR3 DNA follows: TGTGCCAGCAGACCCCCCGGGGGGCGCGTTGAGGGCTACACCTTC. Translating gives CASRPPGGRVEGYTF.

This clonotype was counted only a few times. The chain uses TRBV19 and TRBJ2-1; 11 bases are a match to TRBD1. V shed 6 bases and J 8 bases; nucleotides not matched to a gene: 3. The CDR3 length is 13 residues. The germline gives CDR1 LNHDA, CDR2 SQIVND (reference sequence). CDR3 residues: CASSRDRGDEQFF. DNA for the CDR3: TGTGCCAGTAGCAGGGACAGGGGGGATGAGCAGTTCTTC. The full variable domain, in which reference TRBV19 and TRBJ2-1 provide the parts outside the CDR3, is DGGITQSPKYLFRKEGQNVTLSCEQNLNHDAMYWYRQDPGQGLRLIYYSQIVNDFQKGDIAEGYSVSREKKESFPLTVTSAQKNPTAFYLCASSRDRGDEQFFGPGTRLTVL.

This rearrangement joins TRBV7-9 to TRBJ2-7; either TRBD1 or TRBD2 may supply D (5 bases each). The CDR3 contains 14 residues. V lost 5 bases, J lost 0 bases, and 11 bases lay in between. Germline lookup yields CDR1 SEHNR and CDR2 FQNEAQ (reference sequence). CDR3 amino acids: CASSRDGTSYEQYF. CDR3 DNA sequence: TGTGCCAGCAGCCGGGACGGTACCTCCTACGAGCAGTACTTC.

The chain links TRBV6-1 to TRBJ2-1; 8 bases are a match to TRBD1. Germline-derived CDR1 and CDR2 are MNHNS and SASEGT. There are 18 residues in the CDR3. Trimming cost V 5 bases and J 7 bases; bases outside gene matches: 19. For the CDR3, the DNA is TGTGCCAGCAGTTATCTTGGATTCGTGCAGGGGGCAGTAAATGAGCAGTTCTTC. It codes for CASSYLGFVQGAVNEQFF.

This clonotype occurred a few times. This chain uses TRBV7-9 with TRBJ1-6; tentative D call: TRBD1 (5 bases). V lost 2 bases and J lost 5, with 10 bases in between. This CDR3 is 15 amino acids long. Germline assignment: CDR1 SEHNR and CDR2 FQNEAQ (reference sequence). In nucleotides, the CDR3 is TGTGCCAGCAGCTTATTTGACAGCAATAATTCACCCCTCCACTTT. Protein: CASSLFDSNNSPLHF.

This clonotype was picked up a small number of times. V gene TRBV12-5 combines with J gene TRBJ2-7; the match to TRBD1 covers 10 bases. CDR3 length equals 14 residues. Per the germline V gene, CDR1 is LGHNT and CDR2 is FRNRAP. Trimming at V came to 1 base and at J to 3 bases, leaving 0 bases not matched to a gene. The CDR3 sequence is CASGLGDRGYEQYV. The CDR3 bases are TGTGCTAGTGGTTTGGGGGACAGGGGCTACGAGCAGTACGTC.

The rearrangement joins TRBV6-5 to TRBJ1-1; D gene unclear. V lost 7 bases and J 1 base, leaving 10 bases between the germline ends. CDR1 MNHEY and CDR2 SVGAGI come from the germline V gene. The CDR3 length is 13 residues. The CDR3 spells CASIGYKNTEAFF. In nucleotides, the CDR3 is TGTGCCAGCATTGGATACAAGAACACTGAAGCTTTCTTT.

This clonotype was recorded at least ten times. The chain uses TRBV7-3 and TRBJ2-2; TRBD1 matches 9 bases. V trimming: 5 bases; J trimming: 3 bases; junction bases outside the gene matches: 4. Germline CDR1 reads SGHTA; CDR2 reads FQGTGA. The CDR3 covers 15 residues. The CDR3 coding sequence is TGTGCCAGCAGCAGGGACAGGGTTGACACCGGGGAGCTGTTTTTT. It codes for CASSRDRVDTGELFF.

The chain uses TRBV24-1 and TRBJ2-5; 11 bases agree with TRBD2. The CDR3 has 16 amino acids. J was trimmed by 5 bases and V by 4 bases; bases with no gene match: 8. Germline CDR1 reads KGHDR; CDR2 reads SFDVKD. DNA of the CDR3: TGTGCCACCAGTGACCATAGCGGGAGGGCCCCTGAGACCCAGTACTTC. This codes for CATSDHSGRAPETQYF.

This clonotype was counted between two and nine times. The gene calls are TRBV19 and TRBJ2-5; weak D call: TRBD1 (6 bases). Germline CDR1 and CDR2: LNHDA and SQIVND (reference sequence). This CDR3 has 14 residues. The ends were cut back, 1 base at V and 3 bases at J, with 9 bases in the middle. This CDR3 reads CASSIVNREETQYF. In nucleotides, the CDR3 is TGTGCCAGTAGTATAGTCAACAGGGAAGAGACCCAGTACTTC.